This TCR beta chain is drawn from a study of T cells expressing NK-cell markers. TCRdb reprocessed the 5' RACE reads and reports one entry per CDR3 protein, with no DNA. This sample contains approximately 380,000 distinct CDR3 sequences. The CDR3 runs to 15 residues. CDR1 LGHDT and CDR2 YNNKEL come from the germline V gene (reference sequence). The chain uses TRBV3-1 and TRBJ1-2; TCRdb's D call, TRBD1, is unchecked because there is no DNA. This sequence originates from a man aged 18-69 years in good health. Sequences were obtained from blood T cells: a sorted CD56 or NKG2C T cell subset, CD4+ or CD8+ T cells, or bulk PBMC T cells (not recorded which). The CDR3 region is CASSPGHRGAYGYTF.